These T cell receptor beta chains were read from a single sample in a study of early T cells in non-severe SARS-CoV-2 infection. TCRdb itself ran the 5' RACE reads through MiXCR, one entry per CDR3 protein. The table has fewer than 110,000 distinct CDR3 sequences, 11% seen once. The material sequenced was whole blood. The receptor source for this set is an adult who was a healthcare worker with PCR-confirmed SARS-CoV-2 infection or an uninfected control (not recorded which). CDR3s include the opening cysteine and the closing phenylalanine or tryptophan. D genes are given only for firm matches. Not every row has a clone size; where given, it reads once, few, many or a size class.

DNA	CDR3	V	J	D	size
TGCAGCGTTTCAGAGAATAGCAATCAGCCCCAGCATTTT	CSVSENSNQPQHF	TRBV29-1	TRBJ1-5	NA	many
TGTGCCAGTGCCACACTAGCGGACGTCAATGAGCAGTTCTTC	CASATLADVNEQFF	TRBV18	TRBJ2-1	TRBD2	many
TGTGCCAGCAGTGAAACAGCAAATCAGCCCCAGCATTTT	CASSETANQPQHF	TRBV6-4	TRBJ1-5	NA	NA
TGTGCCAGCAGCGTCCGGGGGACCCAGTACTTC	CASSVRGTQYF	TRBV21-1	TRBJ2-5	NA	NA
TGCGCCAGCAGCCAAGTAGGATCATCTAATGAAAAACTGTTTTTT	CASSQVGSSNEKLFF	TRBV4-1	TRBJ1-4	NA	NA
TGCAGTGCTAGAAGGGACAGGGGAGAGACCCAGTACTTC	CSARRDRGETQYF	TRBV20-1	TRBJ2-5	TRBD1	NA
TGTGCCAGCGGAGGAACACCTTCAGGGGAGCAGTACTTC	CASGGTPSGEQYF	TRBV12-3/TRBV12-4	TRBJ2-7	NA	NA
TGTGCCAGCAGCTTAGACTGGGGTGGGGTCTCCGAGCAGTACTTC	CASSLDWGGVSEQYF	TRBV7-9	TRBJ2-7	NA	NA
TGTGCCAGCAGTTTAAAATATTGGACAGGAGAAAACACCGGGGAGCTGTTTTTT	CASSLKYWTGENTGELFF	TRBV12-3/TRBV12-4	TRBJ2-2	TRBD1	many
TGTGCCAGCAGCCCCCGGGCGTACCAAGAGACCCAGTACTTC	CASSPRAYQETQYF	TRBV7-9	TRBJ2-5	NA	many
TGTGCCAGCAGCTTCCGACTTCCCACAGATACGCAGTATTTT	CASSFRLPTDTQYF	TRBV11-2	TRBJ2-3	NA	few
TGTGCCAGCAGTTTACGCCTGAACACCGGGGAGCTGTTTTTT	CASSLRLNTGELFF	TRBV27	TRBJ2-2	NA	few
TGCGCCAGCAGCCAATCTTCGGGCACCCGGTCAAACATTCAGTACTTC	CASSQSSGTRSNIQYF	TRBV4-3	TRBJ2-4	NA	many